Each of the 16 T cell receptor beta chains below was sequenced from the same sample in a study of regulatory T cells in long-lasting Graves disease. CDR3 regions were amplified by Arm-PCR using iRepertoire HTBI primers to build TCR beta libraries. TCRdb ran MiXCR on the multiplex PCR reads and lists one entry per CDR3 protein. The profile shows 300,000 to 400,000 distinct CDR3 sequences, about 20% of them singletons. Described time point: persistent/refractory GD, antithyroid drugs over 5 years with positive TRAb. With RNA extracted from PBMCs as input, the TCR library was made. Sequencing was performed on peripheral blood mononuclear cells (PBMCs), taken when the disease was refractory, from a patient treated with antithyroid drugs. These receptors were collected from a female donor with Graves disease.

This clonotype was detected only a few times. The J gene is TRBJ1-6, the V gene TRBV19, with D perhaps matching TRBD1 (5 bases). The CDR3 sequence is 16 residues long. V was pared by 7 bases and J by 9 bases, with 22 bases between. From germline, CDR1 is LNHDA and CDR2 SQIVND (reference sequence). CDR3 sequence reads: CASNRPGQGSFSPLHF. Written as DNA, the CDR3 is TGTGCCAGTAACCGGCCCGGGCAGGGTTCATTTTCACCCCTCCACTTT.

This clonotype occurred many times. The chain employs TRBV7-2 and TRBJ2-5; the match to TRBD2 covers 11 bases. CDR3 length: 16 residues. V shed 3 bases and J 2 bases; nucleotides not matched to a gene: 5. Looked up from germline, CDR1 is SGHTA and CDR2 is FQGNSA. CDR3 sequence reads: CASSFGLAGGQETQYF. CDR3 DNA: TGTGCCAGCAGCTTCGGGCTAGCGGGGGGACAAGAGACCCAGTACTTC.

The rearrangement joins TRBV15 to TRBJ2-7, with 8 bases aligning to TRBD1. The CDR3 totals 15 residues. Trimming at V came to 3 bases and at J to 6 bases, leaving 10 bases not matched to a gene. Germline lookup yields CDR1 LNHNV and CDR2 YYDKDF (reference sequence). The DNA for the CDR3 is TGTGCCACCAGCAGCGGACAGGGTCGGATTTCCGAGCAGTACTTC. Protein: CATSSGQGRISEQYF.

The rearrangement links TRBV7-9 to TRBJ1-1, with TRBD1 as a possible D gene (6 bases). The V end was cut by 4 bases, the J end by 1 base, with 13 bases between. CDR3 length equals 15 residues. Germline V lookup: CDR1 SEHNR, CDR2 FQNEAQ (reference sequence). The CDR3 reads CASSSAPGQNTEAFF. The CDR3 coding sequence is TGTGCCAGCAGCTCGGCCCCGGGACAGAACACTGAAGCTTTCTTT.

The rearrangement links TRBV27 to TRBJ1-2, with 9 bases matching TRBD1. The CDR3 is 17 amino acids. V trimming: 0 bases; J trimming: 6 bases; junction bases outside the gene matches: 11. CDR1 is MNHEY and CDR2 is SMNVEV in the germline V gene (reference sequence). CDR3 DNA sequence: TGTGCCAGCAGTTTATCCCCCCGACAGGGGGAGATGAATGGCTACACCTTC. It encodes CASSLSPRQGEMNGYTF.

The chain couples TRBV20-1 to TRBJ1-5; D gene unclear. The V and J ends lost 0 bases and 0 bases respectively, with 15 bases between them. Germline V CDR1 and CDR2: DFQATT, SNEGSKA (reference sequence). The CDR3 is 17 residues long. The CDR3 loop is CSARDGRPKYSNQPQHF. In nucleotides, the CDR3 is TGCAGTGCTAGAGATGGGCGCCCTAAATATAGCAATCAGCCCCAGCATTTT.

This clonotype occurred many times. This sequence joins TRBV2 and TRBJ2-5; 8 bases are a match to TRBD1. There are 13 residues in the CDR3. V trimming: 9 bases; J trimming: 4 bases; junction bases outside the gene matches: 7. The germline V gene encodes CDR1 SNHLY and CDR2 FYNNEI. The CDR3 is CASRGDRRETQYF. The CDR3 nucleotides are TGTGCCAGTCGCGGGGACAGGAGAGAGACCCAGTACTTC.

This clonotype has a count of ten or more. The V and J genes are TRBV7-9 and TRBJ2-7, with D possibly matching TRBD1 (6 bases). Germline loops: CDR1 SEHNR, CDR2 FQNEAQ (reference sequence). The CDR3 consists of 18 residues. V was shortened by 4 bases and J by 0 bases, with 22 bases between the two germline ends. Here the CDR3 reads CASSSTDQIRGRSYEQYF. The CDR3, as DNA: TGTGCCAGCAGCTCCACCGACCAGATCAGGGGCCGCTCCTACGAGCAGTACTTC.

This clonotype has a handful of counts. An end of the junction does not agree with germline; a read error may underlie this. The chain joins TRBV24-1 to TRBJ2-2, with D perhaps TRBD2 (6 bases). Germline V gives CDR1 KGHDR, CDR2 SFDVKD. The CDR3 contains 14 residues. The chain's CDR3 is CATSDRQSARELVF. The CDR3 nucleotides are TGTGCCACCAGTGATCGACAGTCTGCCCGGGAGCTGGTTTTT.

The rearrangement uses TRBV24-1 and TRBJ1-5; D is perhaps TRBD1 (6 bases). The CDR3 spans 11 residues. From germline, CDR1 is KGHDR and CDR2 SFDVKD. Trimming shortened V by 1 base and J by 15 bases, and 9 bases separated the two germline ends. The CDR3 sequence is CATSDFRGLHF. DNA for the CDR3: TGTGCCACCAGTGATTTTAGGGGGTTGCATTTT.

This clonotype has a count of ten or more. The chain couples TRBV6-1 to TRBJ2-7; 9 positions agree with TRBD1. Germline CDR1 is MNHNS and CDR2 is SASEGT. V shed 5 bases and J 9 bases; nucleotides not matched to a gene: 8. The CDR3 length is 13 residues. The CDR3 region is CASSTPTGGGQYF. CDR3 sequence (DNA): TGTGCCAGCAGTACCCCGACAGGGGGAGGGCAGTACTTC.

CDR3 DNA: TGCAGTGCGTACCAAGAGACCCAGTACTTC. The encoded protein is CSAYQETQYF. This rearrangement joins TRBV20-1 to TRBJ2-5; D gene unclear. The V end was cut by 6 bases, the J end by 0 bases, with 2 bases between. This CDR3 is built from 10 residues. The V gene's germline CDR1 is DFQATT and CDR2 SNEGSKA (reference sequence).

This clonotype has ten or more counts. CDR3 sequence (DNA): TGTGCCAGCAGTGAAGCGCCGGCAGGGGTGGGGGAGCAGTACTTC. Translation: CASSEAPAGVGEQYF. The chain joins TRBV6-4 to TRBJ2-7; possibly TRBD1 for D (6 bases). The CDR3 spans 15 residues. Trimming cost V 3 bases and J 7 bases, with 19 bases left between them. Germline loops: CDR1 MRHNA, CDR2 SNTAGT.

This clonotype was found a few times. The J gene is TRBJ2-2, the V gene TRBV30; D unclear. The germline CDR1 and CDR2 sequences are GTSNPN and SVGIG (reference sequence). Trimming removed 0 bases at V and 7 bases at J, with 12 bases between. The CDR3 runs to 14 residues. The CDR3 is CAWSVPAFGGELFF. The CDR3 nucleotides read TGTGCCTGGAGTGTTCCCGCCTTCGGCGGGGAGCTGTTTTTT.

About this clonotype itself: A much more abundant neighbour one base away suggests this may be a read error. The chain couples TRBV11-2 to TRBJ1-2, with D unresolved. V lost 8 bases and J 4 bases, leaving 20 bases between the germline ends. The CDR3 totals 15 residues. From germline, CDR1 is SGHAT and CDR2 FQNNGV. The CDR3 nucleotides read TGTGCCAGCGGCCCCTACTTCGACGTGGGCTATGGCTACACCTTC. Translated: CASGPYFDVGYGYTF. Full variable domain (missing parts from reference TRBV11-2 and TRBJ1-2): EAGVAQSPRYKIIEKRQSVAFWCNPISGHATLYWYQQILGQGPKLLIQFQNNGVVDDSQLPKDRFSAERLKGVDSTLKIQPAKLEDSAVYLCASGPYFDVGYGYTFGSGTRLTVV.

This chain connects TRBV19 to TRBJ1-5; TRBD1 matches 7 bases. V was pared by 3 bases and J by 2 bases, with 7 bases of the junction left unmatched. Looked up from germline, CDR1 is LNHDA and CDR2 is SQIVND (reference sequence). The CDR3 loop spans 16 amino acids. The CDR3 DNA follows: TGTGCCAGTAGTATTTCCATCCAGGGGGGCAATCAGCCCCAGCATTTT. It yields the protein CASSISIQGGNQPQHF.